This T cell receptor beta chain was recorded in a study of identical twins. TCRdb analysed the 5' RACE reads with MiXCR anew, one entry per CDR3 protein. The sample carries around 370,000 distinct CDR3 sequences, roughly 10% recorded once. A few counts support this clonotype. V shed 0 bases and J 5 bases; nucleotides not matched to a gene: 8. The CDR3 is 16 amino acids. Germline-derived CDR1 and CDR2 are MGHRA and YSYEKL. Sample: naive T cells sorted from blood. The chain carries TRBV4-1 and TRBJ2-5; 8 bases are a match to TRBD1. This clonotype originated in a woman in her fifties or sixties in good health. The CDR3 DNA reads TGCGCCAGCAGCCAAGAATGGGCAGGGGGCATGGAGACCCAGTACTTC. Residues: CASSQEWAGGMETQYF.